The 29 T cell receptor beta chains reported below all come from one sample, sequenced in a study of graft-versus-host responses after intestinal transplantation. For these TCRs, the target antigens are not known. The table came from immunoSEQ multiplex PCR; TCRdb's copy has only in-frame clones and leaves some out. The sample has approximately 33,000 clones, about four fifths seen once; the top ten hold approximately 19%. Sequencing was performed on unstimulated CD8+ T cells sorted from spleen or lymph node cells, taken before intestinal transplant. The receptors were gathered from a human donor who received an intestinal transplant.

This clone was observed once. The chain links TRBV7-8 to TRBJ2-7; a weak D match, TRBD2 (5 bases). V gave up 1 base and J gave up 7 bases, with 14 bases separating them. CDR3 length: 14 amino acids. CDR1 SGHVS and CDR2 FQNEAQ come from the germline V gene. CDR3 bases: TGTGCCAGCAGCTTAGTCTCGGGATCGGGAGAGCAGTACTTC. Protein: CASSLVSGSGEQYF. Full variable domain (rest looked up from reference TRBV7-8 and TRBJ2-7): GAGVSQSPRYKVAKRGQDVALRCDPISGHVSLFWYQQALGQGPEFLTYFQNEAQLDKSGLPSDRFFAERPEGSVSTLKIQRTQQEDSAVYLCASSLVSGSGEQYFGPGTRLTVT.

The CDR3, as DNA: TGTGCCAGCTCACCACCATTTAGCTCCTACGAGCAGTACTTC. Amino acid sequence: CASSPPFSSYEQYF. This rearrangement joins TRBV18 to TRBJ2-7; D not resolved. The length of the CDR3 is 14 residues. Germline loops: CDR1 KGHSH, CDR2 LQKENI. The V and J ends lost 0 bases and 0 bases respectively, with 6 bases between them.

V is TRBV5-1 and J is TRBJ1-6; D gene unclear. Germline loops: CDR1 SGHRS, CDR2 YFSETQ. V lost 2 bases to trimming and J lost 4 bases, with 16 bases between them. The CDR3 runs 17 residues. The CDR3 region is CASSFPWATLYNSPLHF. Written as DNA, the CDR3 is TGCGCCAGCAGCTTCCCTTGGGCTACCCTTTATAATTCACCCCTCCACTTT.

This chain joins TRBV4-1 and TRBJ1-2; a possible D gene is TRBD1 (6 bases). Germline-derived CDR1 and CDR2 are MGHRA and YSYEKL. Trimming pared 3 bases from V and 3 bases from J, leaving 20 bases between. CDR3 length: 17 amino acids. Here the CDR3 reads CASSQGGSGGWDYGYTF. DNA for the CDR3: TGCGCCAGCAGCCAGGGGGGGTCTGGGGGCTGGGACTATGGCTACACCTTC.

This sequence joins TRBV5-1 and TRBJ1-1; no definite D call. CDR1 is SGHRS and CDR2 is YFSETQ in the germline V gene. The CDR3 spans 13 residues. V shed 5 bases and J shed 3 bases, with 11 bases lying between them. This CDR3 is CASRMSPYTEAFF. DNA of the CDR3: TGCGCCAGCAGAATGTCCCCCTACACTGAAGCTTTCTTT.

The V call is TRBV6-5, the J call TRBJ1-5; TRBD1 matches at 7 bases. The V gene's germline CDR1 is MNHEY and CDR2 SVGAGI. CDR3 length: 15 residues. Trimming cost V 2 bases and J 3 bases; bases outside gene matches: 4. CDR3 protein: CASSYPGQLNQPQHF. DNA for the CDR3: TGTGCCAGCAGTTACCCGGGACAGCTCAATCAGCCCCAGCATTTT.

This clone is a singleton in its sample. The V call is TRBV11-2, the J call TRBJ2-5, with D possibly TRBD2 on 6 matching bases. The CDR3 is 14 amino acids. The V and J ends lost 1 base and 2 bases respectively, with 8 bases between them. Germline V CDR1 and CDR2: SGHAT, FQNNGV. The CDR3 nucleotides are TGTGCCAGCAGCTTAGTTGGGGGGCAAGAGACCCAGTACTTC. It translates to CASSLVGGQETQYF.

This chain uses TRBV7-9 with TRBJ2-7, with 10 nucleotides matching TRBD1. V was clipped by 5 bases and J by 2 bases; unmatched bases: 9. Germline lookup yields CDR1 SEHNR and CDR2 FQNEAQ (reference sequence). The CDR3 is 16 residues long. The chain's CDR3 is CASSPQTGTGAYEQYF. CDR3 in DNA: TGTGCCAGCAGCCCTCAGACCGGGACAGGGGCCTACGAGCAGTACTTC.

The V gene is TRBV5-5, the J gene TRBJ1-1, with TRBD1 identical over 8 bases. Germline V gene sequence: CDR1 SGHKS, CDR2 YYEKEE (reference sequence). The CDR3 covers 16 residues. Unmatched junction bases numbered 10, after V lost 5 bases and J lost 1 base. The CDR3 loop is CASRHDRGWGNTEAFF. DNA for the CDR3: TGTGCCAGCAGACATGACAGGGGTTGGGGGAACACTGAAGCTTTCTTT. Full variable domain (outside the CDR3, taken from reference TRBV5-5 and TRBJ1-1): DAGVTQSPTHLIKTRGQQVTLRCSPISGHKSVSWYQQVLGQGPQFIFQYYEKEERGRGNFPDRFSARQFPNYSSELNVNALLLGDSALYLCASRHDRGWGNTEAFFGQGTRLTVV.

The chain links TRBV28 to TRBJ2-5, with 10 bases fitting TRBD2. CDR1 and CDR2 (germline): MDHEN, SYDVKM. The CDR3 runs to 18 residues. The ends lost 6 bases at V and 4 bases at J; junction bases unmatched: 17. CDR3 nucleotides: TGTGCCAGCAGAAAAATGGATCCTAGCGGGAGAATGGGAGAGACCCAGTACTTC. Amino acid sequence: CASRKMDPSGRMGETQYF. Combining the CDR3 with reference TRBV28 and TRBJ2-5 gives the whole variable domain DVKVTQSSRYLVKRTGEKVFLECVQDMDHENMFWYRQDPGLGLRLIYFSYDVKMKEKGDIPEGYSVSREKKERFSLILESASTNQTSMYLCASRKMDPSGRMGETQYFGPGTRLLVL.

The chain uses TRBV19 and TRBJ1-6; 11 positions agree with TRBD1. Germline V lookup: CDR1 LNHDA, CDR2 SQIVND (reference sequence). V lost 7 bases and J lost 7; bases outside the gene matches: 6. The CDR3 has 15 amino acids. CDR3 bases: TGTGCCAGTACCCCTGGGACAGGGGGAAATTCACCCCTCCACTTT. Its protein product is CASTPGTGGNSPLHF.

This chain joins TRBV29-1 and TRBJ1-2; D is uncertain. The V end was cut by 7 bases, the J end by 4 bases, with 13 bases between. Germline assignment: CDR1 SQVTM and CDR2 ANQGSEA. The CDR3 extends over 12 amino acids. CDR3 nucleotide sequence: TGCAGCGGGTCGGAAGGGAGCTATGGCTACACCTTC. The encoded protein is CSGSEGSYGYTF. Looking up the rest from reference TRBV29-1 and TRBJ1-2 gives the full variable domain: SAVISQKPSRDICQRGTSLTIQCQVDSQVTMMFWYRQQPGQSLTLIATANQGSEATYESGFVIDKFPISRPNLTFSTLTVSNMSPEDSSIYLCSGSEGSYGYTFGSGTRLTVV.

J is TRBJ2-1 and V is TRBV6-6, with D hard to call. The germline V gene has CDR1 MNHNY and CDR2 SVGAGI (reference sequence). Between the trimmed V and J ends, which lost 0 bases and 9 bases, there was a span of 9 bases. This CDR3 is built from 13 residues. The CDR3 is CASSYSTPGEQFF. CDR3 nucleotides: TGTGCCAGCAGTTACTCGACCCCGGGTGAGCAGTTCTTC.

The rearrangement links TRBV27 to TRBJ1-4; the D is unclear. CDR3 length equals 15 residues. Germline lookup yields CDR1 MNHEY and CDR2 SMNVEV (reference sequence). Trimming pared 5 bases from V and 0 bases from J, leaving 10 bases between. The CDR3 bases are TGTGCCAGCAGTGCTATCGGTACAACTAATGAAAAACTGTTTTTT. It encodes CASSAIGTTNEKLFF.

The CDR3 sequence is CASSGGYEQYF. For the CDR3, the DNA is TGTGCCAGCAGCGGCGGCTACGAGCAGTACTTC. The chain uses TRBV11-2 and TRBJ2-7; D remains unclear. This CDR3 is built from 11 residues. The germline V gene encodes CDR1 SGHAT and CDR2 FQNNGV. Trimming cost V 5 bases and J 3 bases, with 5 bases left between them.

This sequence joins TRBV28 and TRBJ2-7; 13 bases are a match to TRBD2. The CDR3 consists of 15 residues. V trimming: 6 bases; J trimming: 3 bases; junction bases outside the gene matches: 5. The germline V gene has CDR1 MDHEN and CDR2 SYDVKM. The CDR3 spells CASRSGTSGIYEQYF. CDR3 nucleotides: TGTGCCAGCAGATCAGGGACTAGCGGGATCTACGAGCAGTACTTC.

In this sample, this clone turned up once. V and J are TRBV9 and TRBJ1-1; D is perhaps TRBD1 (5 bases). CDR1 and CDR2 (germline): SGDLS, YYNGEE. The CDR3 has 13 amino acids. The V and J ends lost 2 bases and 5 bases respectively, with 10 bases between them. CDR3 in DNA: TGTGCCAGCAGCGTGGCAGGGCAAACTGAAGCTTTCTTT. Amino acid sequence: CASSVAGQTEAFF.

The V and J genes are TRBV28 and TRBJ1-1, with D unresolved. Germline V gene lookup returns CDR1 MDHEN and CDR2 SYDVKM. V was shortened by 3 bases and J by 7 bases, with 9 bases between the two germline ends. This CDR3 has 12 amino acids. DNA for the CDR3: TGTGCCAGCAGTTTCCGGGGAGATGAAGCTTTCTTT. Its protein is CASSFRGDEAFF.

The rearrangement uses TRBV6-6 and TRBJ1-1, with D hard to call. This CDR3 region has 15 residues. CDR1 and CDR2 from the germline V gene are MNHNY and SVGAGI (reference sequence). Trimming took off 4 bases at V and 1 base at J, with 13 bases between the two ends. This chain's CDR3 is CASSSGKRANTEAFF. CDR3 sequence (DNA): TGTGCCAGCAGTTCGGGGAAGAGGGCGAACACTGAAGCTTTCTTT.

J is TRBJ2-7 and V is TRBV5-5, with 8 nucleotides matching TRBD1. The CDR3 has 14 residues. Germline V CDR1 and CDR2: SGHKS, YYEKEE (reference sequence). Trimming at V came to 3 bases and at J to 2 bases, leaving 4 bases not matched to a gene. CDR3 residues: CASSSDREPYEQYF. In DNA, the CDR3 is TGTGCCAGCAGCTCGGACAGGGAACCCTACGAGCAGTACTTC.

The V call is TRBV11-2, the J call TRBJ2-7; D remains unclear. Germline V gene data show CDR1 as SGHAT and CDR2 as FQNNGV. Trimming took 1 base from V and 3 from J, leaving 13 bases between them. The CDR3 is 15 amino acids. The CDR3: CASSLAGGLGYEQYF. The CDR3 DNA reads as TGTGCCAGCAGCTTAGCGGGTGGGTTGGGCTACGAGCAGTACTTC.

V gene TRBV4-1 combines with J gene TRBJ1-5, with D hard to call. Germline lookup yields CDR1 MGHRA and CDR2 YSYEKL. This CDR3 comprises 15 residues. V gave up 6 bases and J gave up 3 bases, with 15 bases separating them. DNA for the CDR3: TGCGCCAGCAGGGACCTTGGAGGGTTCAATCAGCCCCAGCATTTT. This sequence encodes CASRDLGGFNQPQHF.

V usage is TRBV6-5 and J usage is TRBJ2-5, with 7 bases lining up with TRBD2. The CDR3 sequence is 15 residues long. CDR1 and CDR2 (germline): MNHEY, SVGAGI. The junction had 12 bases not matched to a gene; V was cut back by 0 bases and J by 11 bases. The CDR3 reads CASSYSRGNMGEQYF. The CDR3 DNA follows: TGTGCCAGCAGTTACTCGCGGGGGAATATGGGAGAGCAGTACTTC.

The chain carries TRBV7-9 and TRBJ1-2; TRBD1 matches 7 bases. With 2 bases clipped from V and 6 bases from J, the junction kept 3 bases outside the gene matches. Germline V gene lookup returns CDR1 SEHNR and CDR2 FQNEAQ (reference sequence). The CDR3 is 13 residues long. DNA for the CDR3: TGTGCCAGCAGCTTAACAGGGGCTGATGGCTACACCTTC. This translates into CASSLTGADGYTF.

A note on this clone: The sample has other DNA sequences that encode this CDR3 too. The gene calls are TRBV28 and TRBJ2-7; the match to TRBD1 covers 9 bases. The CDR3 has 14 residues. Germline V gene sequence: CDR1 MDHEN, CDR2 SYDVKM. The V segment lost 6 bases and the J segment 4 bases; nucleotides outside the gene matches: 7. CDR3 nucleotide sequence: TGTGCCAGCAGCCCCGGGACAGGGACTTACGAGCAGTACTTC. Translating gives CASSPGTGTYEQYF.

The CDR3 loop is CASSVSGRAGELFF. In DNA form, the CDR3 reads TGTGCCAGCAGTGTAAGCGGCCGGGCAGGGGAGCTGTTTTTT. The V call is TRBV2, the J call TRBJ2-2; TRBD2 is a possible D gene (5 bases). The length of the CDR3 is 14 residues. Germline CDR1 reads SNHLY; CDR2 reads FYNNEI. The germline V and J ends were trimmed by 4 bases and 8 bases, with 14 bases remaining between them. The full variable domain, rest sourced from reference TRBV2 and TRBJ2-2, is EPEVTQTPSHQVTQMGQEVILRCVPISNHLYFYWYRQILGQKVEFLVSFYNNEISEKSEIFDDQFSVERPDGSNFTLKIRSTKLEDSAMYFCASSVSGRAGELFFGEGSRLTVL.

The chain has TRBV12-5 and TRBJ1-2, with a possible D match to TRBD1 (6 bases). The ends were cut back, 5 bases at V and 4 bases at J, with 17 bases in the middle. In germline, CDR1 is LGHNT, CDR2 FRNRAP. The CDR3 length is 15 residues. In DNA, the CDR3 is TGTGCTAGTGGTGGAGATACAGGGTTGGGCTATGGCTACACCTTC. Translating gives CASGGDTGLGYGYTF.

The genes are TRBV7-2 and TRBJ1-5; 7 bases map to TRBD1. V lost 1 base to trimming and J lost 9 bases; unmatched junction nucleotides: 6. The CDR3 covers 14 residues. The V gene's germline CDR1 is SGHTA and CDR2 FQGNSA. This chain's CDR3 is CASSLGQGPPPQHF. In nucleotides, the CDR3 is TGTGCCAGCAGCTTAGGACAGGGCCCGCCGCCCCAGCATTTT.

The V call is TRBV6-7, the J call TRBJ2-5; 7 bases fit TRBD2. TRBV6-7 is annotated as an ORF whose role is uncertain. V shed 4 bases, J shed 1 base, and the junction held 3 bases outside the gene matches. This CDR3 is 14 amino acids long. The CDR3 here is CASSSTSAQETQYF. For the CDR3, the DNA is TGTGCCAGCAGTTCAACTAGCGCCCAAGAGACCCAGTACTTC.